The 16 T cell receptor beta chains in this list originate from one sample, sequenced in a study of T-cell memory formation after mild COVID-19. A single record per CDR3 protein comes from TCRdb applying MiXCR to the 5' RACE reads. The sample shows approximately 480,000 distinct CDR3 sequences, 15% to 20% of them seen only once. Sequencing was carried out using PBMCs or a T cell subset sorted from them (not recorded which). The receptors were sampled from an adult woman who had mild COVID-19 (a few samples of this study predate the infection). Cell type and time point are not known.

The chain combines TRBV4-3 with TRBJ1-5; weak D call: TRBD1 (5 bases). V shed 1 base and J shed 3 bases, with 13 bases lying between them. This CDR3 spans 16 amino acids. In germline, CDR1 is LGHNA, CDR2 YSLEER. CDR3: CASSQGPDRFNQPQHF. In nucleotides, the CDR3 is TGCGCCAGCAGCCAAGGGCCCGACAGATTCAATCAGCCCCAGCATTTT.

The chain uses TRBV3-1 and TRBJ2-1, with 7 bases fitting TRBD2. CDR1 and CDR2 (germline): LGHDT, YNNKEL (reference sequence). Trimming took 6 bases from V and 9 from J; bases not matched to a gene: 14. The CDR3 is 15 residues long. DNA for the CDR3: TGTGCCAGCAGGAAGGGATCGGGGGGATCTGTTGAGCAGTTCTTC. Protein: CASRKGSGGSVEQFF.

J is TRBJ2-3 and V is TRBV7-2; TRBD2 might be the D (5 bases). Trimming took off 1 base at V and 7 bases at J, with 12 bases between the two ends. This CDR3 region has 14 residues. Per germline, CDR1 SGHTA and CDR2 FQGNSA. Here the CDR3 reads CASSLGTGTNTQYF. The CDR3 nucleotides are TGTGCCAGCAGCTTAGGGACTGGCACGAATACGCAGTATTTT.

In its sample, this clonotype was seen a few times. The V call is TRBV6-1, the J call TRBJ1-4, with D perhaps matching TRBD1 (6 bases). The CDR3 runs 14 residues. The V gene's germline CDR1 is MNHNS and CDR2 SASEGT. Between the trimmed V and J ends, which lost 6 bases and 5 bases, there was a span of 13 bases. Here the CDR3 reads CASRGQRTNEKLFF. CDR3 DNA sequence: TGTGCCAGCAGAGGACAGCGCACGAATGAAAAACTGTTTTTT.

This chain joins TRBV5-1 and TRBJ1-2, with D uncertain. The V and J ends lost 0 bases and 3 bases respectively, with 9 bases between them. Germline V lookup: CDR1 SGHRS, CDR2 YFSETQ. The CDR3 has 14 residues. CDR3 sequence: CASSLEEGDYGYTF. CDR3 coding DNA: TGCGCCAGCAGCTTGGAGGAGGGAGACTATGGCTACACCTTC.

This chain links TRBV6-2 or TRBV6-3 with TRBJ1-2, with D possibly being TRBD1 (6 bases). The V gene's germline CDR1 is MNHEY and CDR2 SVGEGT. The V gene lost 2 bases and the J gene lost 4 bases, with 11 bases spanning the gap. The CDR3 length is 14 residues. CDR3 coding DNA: TGTGCCAGCAGTTACGGGGGGCGCAGCTATGGCTACACCTTC. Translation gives CASSYGGRSYGYTF.

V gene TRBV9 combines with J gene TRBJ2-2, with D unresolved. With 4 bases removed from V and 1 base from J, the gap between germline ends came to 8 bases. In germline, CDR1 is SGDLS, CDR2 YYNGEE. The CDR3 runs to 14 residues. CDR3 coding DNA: TGTGCCAGCAGCTTCCATGGGAACACCGGGGAGCTGTTTTTT. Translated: CASSFHGNTGELFF.

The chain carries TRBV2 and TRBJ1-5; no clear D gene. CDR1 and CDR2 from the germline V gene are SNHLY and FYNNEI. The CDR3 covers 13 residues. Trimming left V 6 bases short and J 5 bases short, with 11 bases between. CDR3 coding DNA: TGTGCCAGCAGCCTCCGAGAATATCAGCCCCAGCATTTT. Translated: CASSLREYQPQHF.

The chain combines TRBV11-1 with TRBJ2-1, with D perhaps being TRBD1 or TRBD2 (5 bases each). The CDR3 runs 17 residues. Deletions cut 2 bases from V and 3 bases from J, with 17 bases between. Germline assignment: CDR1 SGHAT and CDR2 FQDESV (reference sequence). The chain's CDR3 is CASSLTNIGGYYNEQFF. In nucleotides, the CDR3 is TGTGCCAGCAGCTTAACCAATATTGGGGGTTACTACAATGAGCAGTTCTTC.

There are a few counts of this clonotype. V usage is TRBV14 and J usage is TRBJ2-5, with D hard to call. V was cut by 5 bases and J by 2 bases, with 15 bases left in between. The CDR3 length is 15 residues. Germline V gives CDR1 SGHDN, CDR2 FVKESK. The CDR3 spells CASSNAKGSQETQYF. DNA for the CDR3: TGTGCCAGCAGCAACGCTAAGGGATCTCAAGAGACCCAGTACTTC.

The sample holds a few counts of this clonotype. The CDR3, as DNA: TGCAGTGCTAGATATCGGGGGAGCACAGATACGCAGTATTTT. Its protein is CSARYRGSTDTQYF. The chain links TRBV20-1 to TRBJ2-3; tentative D call: TRBD2 (6 bases). Germline CDR1 is DFQATT and CDR2 is SNEGSKA (reference sequence). Between the trimmed V and J ends, which lost 2 bases and 0 bases, there was a span of 9 bases. The CDR3 totals 14 residues.

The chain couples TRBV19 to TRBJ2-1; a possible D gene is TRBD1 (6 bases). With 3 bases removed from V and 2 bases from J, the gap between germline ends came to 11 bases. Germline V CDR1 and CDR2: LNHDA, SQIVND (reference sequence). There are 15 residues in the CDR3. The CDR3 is CASSITTGTYNEQFF. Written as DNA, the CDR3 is TGTGCCAGTAGTATCACTACAGGGACCTACAATGAGCAGTTCTTC.

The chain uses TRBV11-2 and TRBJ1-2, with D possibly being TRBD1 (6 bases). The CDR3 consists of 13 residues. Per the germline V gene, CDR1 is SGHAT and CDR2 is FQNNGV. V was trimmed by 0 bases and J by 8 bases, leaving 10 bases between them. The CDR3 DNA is TGTGCCAGCAGCTTAGATAGGCAGGGGGGCTACACCTTC. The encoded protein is CASSLDRQGGYTF.

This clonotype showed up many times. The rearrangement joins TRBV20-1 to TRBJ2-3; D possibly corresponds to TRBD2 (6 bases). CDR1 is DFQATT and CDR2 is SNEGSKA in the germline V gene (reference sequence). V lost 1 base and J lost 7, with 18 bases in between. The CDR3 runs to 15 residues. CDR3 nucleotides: TGCAGTGCTAGAGCAGCCCTAGCCGGAGGGCATACGCAGTATTTT. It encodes CSARAALAGGHTQYF.

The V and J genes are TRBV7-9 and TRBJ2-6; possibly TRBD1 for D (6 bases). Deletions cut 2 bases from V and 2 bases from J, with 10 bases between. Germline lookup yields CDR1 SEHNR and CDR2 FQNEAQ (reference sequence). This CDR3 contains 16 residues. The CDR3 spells CASSLRGKTGANVLTF. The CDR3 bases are TGTGCCAGCAGCTTAAGGGGGAAGACTGGGGCCAACGTCCTGACTTTC. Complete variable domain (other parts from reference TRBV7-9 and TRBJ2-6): DTGVSQNPRHKITKRGQNVTFRCDPISEHNRLYWYRQTLGQGPEFLTYFQNEAQLEKSRLLSDRFSAERPKGSFSTLEIQRTEQGDSAMYLCASSLRGKTGANVLTFGAGSRLTVL.

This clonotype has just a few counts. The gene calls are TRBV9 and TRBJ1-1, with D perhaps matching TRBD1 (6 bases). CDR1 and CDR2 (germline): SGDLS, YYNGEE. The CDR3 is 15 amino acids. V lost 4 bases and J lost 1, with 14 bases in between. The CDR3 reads CASSPGGRWNTEAFF. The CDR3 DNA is TGTGCCAGCAGCCCGGGGGGGCGGTGGAACACTGAAGCTTTCTTT.